Below, one T cell receptor (beta chain) is given with its context. The antigen is not known. This sample is drawn from a study of cytomegalovirus exposure and HLA in healthy donors. Study details: Early released data had around 89 million unique TCRs, all coming from HLA-typed donors.

Amplification used 60 Vbeta primers and 13 Jbeta primers. The protocol was immunoSEQ multiplex PCR, while the TCRdb copy is restricted to in-frame clones and leaves out a portion. Of about 82,000 clones listed, 70% to 80% are singletons. Study results and caveats: CMV antigen specificity of a few CMV-associated chains was confirmed in vitro.

From germline, CDR1 is SGHRS and CDR2 YFSETQ. This CDR3 comprises 14 residues. V lost 2 bases, J lost 6 bases, and 9 bases lay in between. Material for sequencing was PBMCs. The chain recombines TRBV5-1 with TRBJ1-6; possible D gene TRBD1, 6 bases. This clonotype was obtained from a man aged 45-65 years in good health and CMV-seronegative. CDR3 bases: TGCGCCAGCAGCTTTGCAGGGGTTAATTCACCCCTCCACTTT. Translating it yields CASSFAGVNSPLHF.